These 17 T cell receptor beta chains came from one sample sequenced in a study of technical replicates of blood from several donors. Some clones are missing from TCRdb's copy, which holds only in-frame ones; the method was immunoSEQ multiplex PCR. Among 95,000 or so clones, 85% to 95% were seen once, and the ten largest hold roughly 0.3%. The sequenced material came from T cells isolated from PBMCs. The receptors derive from a human donor in good health.

This chain joins TRBV5-1 and TRBJ1-2; D gene unclear. The CDR3 sequence is 15 residues long. From germline, CDR1 is SGHRS and CDR2 YFSETQ. V lost 4 bases, J lost 0 bases, and 13 bases lay in between. Here the CDR3 DNA reads TGCGCCAGCAGCGCCGGGAGGTCGACTAACTATGGCTACACCTTC. Protein sequence: CASSAGRSTNYGYTF.

The chain couples TRBV4-3 to TRBJ1-4, with D uncertain. The ends were cut back, 4 bases at V and 4 bases at J, with 10 bases in the middle. In germline, CDR1 is LGHNA, CDR2 YSLEER. The CDR3 covers 14 residues. CDR3 sequence: CASSPGGLNEKLFF. CDR3 DNA: TGCGCCAGCAGCCCGGGAGGCCTTAATGAAAAACTGTTTTTT.

In nucleotides, the CDR3 is TGTGCCAGCAGCTTGGGCGGACAAACTAACTATGGCTACACCTTC. Its translation is CASSLGGQTNYGYTF. The V and J genes are TRBV5-6 and TRBJ1-2, with D maybe TRBD1 (5 bases). Germline lookup yields CDR1 SGHDT and CDR2 YYEEEE. The CDR3 runs to 15 residues. Trimming pared 0 bases from V and 0 bases from J, leaving 9 bases between.

The chain couples TRBV11-3 to TRBJ1-2; possible D gene TRBD1, 6 bases. Germline V gives CDR1 SGHNT, CDR2 YENEEA. This CDR3 is 14 amino acids long. Trimming removed 0 bases from V and 8 bases from J, with 13 bases in between. CDR3 loop: CASSLDGGAQGYTF. CDR3 bases: TGTGCCAGCAGCTTAGATGGGGGGGCGCAAGGCTACACCTTC.

The chain links TRBV7-3 to TRBJ2-1; 12 bases line up with TRBD1. Trimming took 5 bases from V and 6 from J; bases not matched to a gene: 5. Germline-derived CDR1 and CDR2 are SGHTA and FQGTGA. This CDR3 contains 15 residues. CDR3 sequence: CASSPGTGGRNEQFF. The CDR3 coding sequence is TGTGCCAGCAGCCCCGGGACAGGGGGCCGCAATGAGCAGTTCTTC.

The chain links TRBV19 to TRBJ1-2, with 9 bases matching TRBD1. With V trimmed by 4 bases and J by 3 bases, 3 bases remained unmatched. Germline V gene data show CDR1 as LNHDA and CDR2 as SQIVND (reference sequence). CDR3 length: 14 amino acids. CDR3 bases: TGTGCCAGTAGTAGGGGACAGGGCCACTATGGCTACACCTTC. Translated: CASSRGQGHYGYTF.

This rearrangement joins TRBV29-1 to TRBJ2-2, with 7 bases identical to TRBD1. Looked up from germline, CDR1 is SQVTM and CDR2 is ANQGSEA. Trimming removed 7 bases from V and 6 bases from J; junction bases left unmatched: 17. The CDR3 is 16 amino acids. CDR3 nucleotide sequence: TGCAGCGCGCGAAGGGCCGACAGGGTTGATCCCGGGGAGCTGTTTTTT. This sequence encodes CSARRADRVDPGELFF.

This chain links TRBV5-1 with TRBJ2-1; D is ambiguous. This CDR3 spans 13 amino acids. Trimming stripped 0 bases from V and 6 bases from J, with 7 bases between. Germline loops: CDR1 SGHRS, CDR2 YFSETQ. In nucleotides, the CDR3 is TGCGCCAGCAGCTTGGCCCTACTCAATGAGCAGTTCTTC. This codes for CASSLALLNEQFF. Variable domain in full (rest from reference TRBV5-1 and TRBJ2-1): KAGVTQTPRYLIKTRGQQVTLSCSPISGHRSVSWYQQTPGQGLQFLFEYFSETQRNKGNFPGRFSGRQFSNSRSEMNVSTLELGDSALYLCASSLALLNEQFFGPGTRLTVL.

J is TRBJ1-2 and V is TRBV10-3; 7 bases are shared with TRBD1. The V and J ends lost 5 bases and 0 bases, in that order; junction bases with no gene match: 3. Germline loops: CDR1 ENHRY, CDR2 SYGVKD. This CDR3 spans 14 amino acids. The CDR3, as DNA: TGTGCCATCAGTACCGGGACAGCTAACTATGGCTACACCTTC. Translation gives CAISTGTANYGYTF.

This clone was picked up one time. The rearrangement links TRBV2 to TRBJ1-2; TRBD1 matches 8 bases. V lost 3 bases and J lost 10; bases outside the gene matches: 13. The CDR3 is 15 residues long. Germline values: CDR1 SNHLY, CDR2 FYNNEI. The CDR3 sequence: CASSEARTGFIVYTF. CDR3 DNA sequence: TGTGCCAGCAGTGAGGCGCGGACAGGGTTTATTGTCTACACCTTC.

This sequence joins TRBV4-3 and TRBJ2-3; 7 bases are a match to TRBD2. The germline V gene encodes CDR1 LGHNA and CDR2 YSLEER. CDR3 length: 16 amino acids. After removal of 4 bases from V and 3 bases from J, the junction contained 10 bases not matched to a gene. CDR3 sequence: CASSRDSAAGTDTQYF. The CDR3, as DNA: TGCGCCAGCAGCCGGGATAGTGCAGCGGGAACAGATACGCAGTATTTT.

This clone was counted once. The V gene is TRBV27, the J gene TRBJ1-1; 8 nucleotides align to TRBD1. The germline gives CDR1 MNHEY, CDR2 SMNVEV (reference sequence). The CDR3 contains 13 residues. After removal of 5 bases from V and 8 bases from J, the junction contained 7 bases not matched to a gene. Here the CDR3 reads CASSPRQGWEAFF. The CDR3 coding sequence is TGTGCCAGCAGTCCCCGACAGGGGTGGGAAGCTTTCTTT.

This clone was seen just once. The rearrangement uses TRBV9 and TRBJ2-7; D might be TRBD1 (6 bases). CDR3 length: 15 residues. V lost 0 bases, J lost 2 bases, and 12 bases lay in between. CDR1 SGDLS and CDR2 YYNGEE come from the germline V gene. As DNA, the CDR3 is TGTGCCAGCAGCGTAGATGGGACATCTCCCTACGAGCAGTACTTC. Translation gives CASSVDGTSPYEQYF.

The chain is built from TRBV7-9 and TRBJ2-1; no firm D call. Per germline, CDR1 SEHNR and CDR2 FQNEAQ (reference sequence). V lost 3 bases, J lost 5 bases, and 11 bases lay in between. The CDR3 runs 14 residues. The CDR3 loop reads CASSFYNRDNEQFF. CDR3 sequence (DNA): TGTGCCAGCAGCTTTTATAACCGAGACAATGAGCAGTTCTTC.

The CDR3: CASSIGRGGYEQYF. The DNA for the CDR3 is TGTGCCAGTAGTATAGGGCGGGGAGGCTACGAGCAGTACTTC. The rearrangement uses TRBV19 and TRBJ2-7; tentative D call: TRBD2 (6 bases). This CDR3 region has 14 residues. The V end lost 1 base, the J end lost 3 bases, and 10 bases lay between the germline ends. Germline V gene lookup returns CDR1 LNHDA and CDR2 SQIVND (reference sequence).

J is TRBJ2-7 and V is TRBV7-9, with unresolved D. This CDR3 region has 12 residues. Trimming pared 1 base from V and 8 bases from J, leaving 9 bases between. Germline V lookup: CDR1 SEHNR, CDR2 FQNEAQ (reference sequence). The chain's CDR3 is CASSLGLGQQYF. DNA of the CDR3: TGTGCCAGCAGCTTAGGTCTGGGCCAGCAGTACTTC.

The CDR3 sequence: CASSERRQQPQHF. As DNA, the CDR3 is TGTGCCAGCAGTGAAAGGCGGCAACAGCCCCAGCATTTT. The rearrangement joins TRBV2 to TRBJ1-5; D call uncertain. V lost 2 bases, J lost 7 bases, and 9 bases lay in between. Germline V lookup: CDR1 SNHLY, CDR2 FYNNEI. CDR3 length equals 13 residues.